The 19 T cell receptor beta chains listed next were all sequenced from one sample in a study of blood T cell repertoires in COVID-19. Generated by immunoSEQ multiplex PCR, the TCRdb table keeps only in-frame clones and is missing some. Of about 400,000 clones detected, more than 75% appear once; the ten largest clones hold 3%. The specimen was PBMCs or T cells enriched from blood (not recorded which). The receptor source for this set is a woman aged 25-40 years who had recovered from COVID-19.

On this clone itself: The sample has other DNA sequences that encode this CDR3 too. The CDR3 DNA is TGCGCCAGCAGCTTGGTCCCCGGGAACACTGAAGCTTTCTTT. Encoded protein: CASSLVPGNTEAFF. The rearrangement joins TRBV5-1 to TRBJ1-1; D gene uncertain. Trimming left V 0 bases short and J 1 base short, with 7 bases between. The CDR3 has 14 amino acids. CDR1 and CDR2 from the germline V gene are SGHRS and YFSETQ. Full variable domain (remainder filled in from reference TRBV5-1 and TRBJ1-1): KAGVTQTPRYLIKTRGQQVTLSCSPISGHRSVSWYQQTPGQGLQFLFEYFSETQRNKGNFPGRFSGRQFSNSRSEMNVSTLELGDSALYLCASSLVPGNTEAFFGQGTRLTVV.

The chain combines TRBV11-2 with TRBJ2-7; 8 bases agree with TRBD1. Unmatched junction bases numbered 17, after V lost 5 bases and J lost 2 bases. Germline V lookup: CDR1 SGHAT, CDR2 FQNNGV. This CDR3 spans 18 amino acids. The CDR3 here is CASSPISRPDRVPYEQYF. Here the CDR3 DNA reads TGTGCCAGCAGCCCAATATCCCGGCCGGACAGGGTACCCTACGAGCAGTACTTC.

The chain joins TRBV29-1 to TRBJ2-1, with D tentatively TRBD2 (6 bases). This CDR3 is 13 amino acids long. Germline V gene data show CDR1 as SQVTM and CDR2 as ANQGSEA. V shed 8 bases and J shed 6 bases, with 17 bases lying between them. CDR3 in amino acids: CSTNRGTVNEQFF. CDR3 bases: TGCAGCACAAACCGCGGGACGGTCAATGAGCAGTTCTTC.

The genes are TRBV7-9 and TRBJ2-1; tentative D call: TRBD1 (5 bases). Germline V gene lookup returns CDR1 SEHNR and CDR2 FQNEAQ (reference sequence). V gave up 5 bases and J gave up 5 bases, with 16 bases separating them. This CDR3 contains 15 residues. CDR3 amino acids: CASSRRQPSDNEQFF. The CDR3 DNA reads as TGTGCCAGCAGCCGTAGACAGCCTTCCGACAATGAGCAGTTCTTC.

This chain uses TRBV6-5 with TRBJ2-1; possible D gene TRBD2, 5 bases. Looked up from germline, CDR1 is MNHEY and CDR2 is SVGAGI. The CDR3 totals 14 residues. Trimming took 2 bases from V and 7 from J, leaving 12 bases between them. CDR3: CASSYDSRGNEQFF. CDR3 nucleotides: TGTGCCAGCAGTTACGATTCTAGAGGGAATGAGCAGTTCTTC.

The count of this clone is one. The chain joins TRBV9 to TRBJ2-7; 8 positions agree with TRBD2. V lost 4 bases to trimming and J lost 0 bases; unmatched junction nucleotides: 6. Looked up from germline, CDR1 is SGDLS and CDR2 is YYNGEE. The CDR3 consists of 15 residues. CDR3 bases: TGTGCCAGCAGCCCGGGAGGGGACATCTCCTACGAGCAGTACTTC. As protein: CASSPGGDISYEQYF.

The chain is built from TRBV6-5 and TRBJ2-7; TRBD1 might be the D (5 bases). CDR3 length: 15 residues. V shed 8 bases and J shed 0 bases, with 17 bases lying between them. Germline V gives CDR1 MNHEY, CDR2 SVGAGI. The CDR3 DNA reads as TGTGCCAGCCCGATGTCCGCAGGGCTCTCCTACGAGCAGTACTTC. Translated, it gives CASPMSAGLSYEQYF.

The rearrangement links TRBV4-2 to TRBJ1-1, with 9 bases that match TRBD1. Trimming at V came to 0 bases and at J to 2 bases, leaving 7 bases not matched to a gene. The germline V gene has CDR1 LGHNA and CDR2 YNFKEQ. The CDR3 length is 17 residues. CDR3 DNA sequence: TGTGCCAGCAGCCAAGATCCCGGGACAGGGATAAACACTGAAGCTTTCTTT. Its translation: CASSQDPGTGINTEAFF.

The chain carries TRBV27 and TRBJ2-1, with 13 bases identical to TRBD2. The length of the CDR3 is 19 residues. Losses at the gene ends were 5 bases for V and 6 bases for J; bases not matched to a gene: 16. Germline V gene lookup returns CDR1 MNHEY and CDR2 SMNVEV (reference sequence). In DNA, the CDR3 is TGTGCCAGCAGTCTTACCGGGACAGGTTGGACTAGCGGGAGCAATGAGCAGTTCTTC. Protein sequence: CASSLTGTGWTSGSNEQFF.

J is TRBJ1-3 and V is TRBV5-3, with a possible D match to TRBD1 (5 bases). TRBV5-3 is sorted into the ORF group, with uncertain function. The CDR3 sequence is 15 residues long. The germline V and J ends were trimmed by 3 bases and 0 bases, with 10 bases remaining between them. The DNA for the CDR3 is TGTGCCAGAAGCTCCCCACAGGACTCTGGAAACACCATATATTTT. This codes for CARSSPQDSGNTIYF.

Here the CDR3 reads CASSERSLTFPFNEQFF. The CDR3 DNA is TGTGCCAGCAGCGAGAGGTCGCTGACTTTCCCCTTCAATGAGCAGTTCTTC. The chain couples TRBV9 to TRBJ2-1, with D hard to call. The CDR3 consists of 17 residues. The germline V gene has CDR1 SGDLS and CDR2 YYNGEE. Deletions cut 3 bases from V and 6 bases from J, with 22 bases between.

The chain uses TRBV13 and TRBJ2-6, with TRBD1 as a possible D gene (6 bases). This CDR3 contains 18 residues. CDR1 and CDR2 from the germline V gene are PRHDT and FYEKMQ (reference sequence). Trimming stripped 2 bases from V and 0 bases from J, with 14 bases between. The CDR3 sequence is CASSLRVTGTSGANVLTF. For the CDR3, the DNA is TGTGCCAGCAGCTTACGGGTGACAGGTACCTCTGGGGCCAACGTCCTGACTTTC. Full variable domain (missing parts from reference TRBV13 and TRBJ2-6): AAGVIQSPRHLIKEKRETATLKCYPIPRHDTVYWYQQGPGQDPQFLISFYEKMQSDKGSIPDRFSAQQFSDYHSELNMSSLELGDSALYFCASSLRVTGTSGANVLTFGAGSRLTVL.

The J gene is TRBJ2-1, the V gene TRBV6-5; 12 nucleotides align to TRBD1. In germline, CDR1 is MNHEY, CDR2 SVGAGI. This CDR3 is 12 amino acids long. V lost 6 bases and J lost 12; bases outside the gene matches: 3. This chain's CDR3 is CASRGTGGGQFF. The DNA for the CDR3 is TGTGCCAGCAGAGGGACAGGGGGCGGGCAGTTCTTC.

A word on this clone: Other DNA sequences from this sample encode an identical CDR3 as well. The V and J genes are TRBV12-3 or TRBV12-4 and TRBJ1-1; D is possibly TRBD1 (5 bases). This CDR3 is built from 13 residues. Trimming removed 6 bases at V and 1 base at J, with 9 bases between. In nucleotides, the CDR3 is TGTGCCAGCAGCTGGGGCGGGAACACTGAAGCTTTCTTT. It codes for CASSWGGNTEAFF.

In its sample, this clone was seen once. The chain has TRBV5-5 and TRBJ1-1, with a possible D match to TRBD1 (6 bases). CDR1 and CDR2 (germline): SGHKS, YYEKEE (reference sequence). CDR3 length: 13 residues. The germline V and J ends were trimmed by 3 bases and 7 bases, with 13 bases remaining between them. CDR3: CASSSLGALEAFF. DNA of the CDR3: TGTGCCAGCAGCTCTCTGGGGGCACTTGAAGCTTTCTTT.

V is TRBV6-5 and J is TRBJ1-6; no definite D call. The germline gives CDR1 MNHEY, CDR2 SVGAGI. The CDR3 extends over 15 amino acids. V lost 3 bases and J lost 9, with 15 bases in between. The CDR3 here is CASSYGDGLGSPLHF. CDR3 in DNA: TGTGCCAGCAGTTATGGAGATGGCCTCGGTTCACCCCTCCACTTT.

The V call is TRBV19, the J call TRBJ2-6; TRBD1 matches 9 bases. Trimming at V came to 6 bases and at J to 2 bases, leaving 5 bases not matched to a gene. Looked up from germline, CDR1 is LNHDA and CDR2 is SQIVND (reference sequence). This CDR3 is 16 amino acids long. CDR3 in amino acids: CASSHRTGAGANVLTF. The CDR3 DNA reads TGTGCCAGTAGCCACCGGACAGGGGCTGGGGCCAACGTCCTGACTTTC.

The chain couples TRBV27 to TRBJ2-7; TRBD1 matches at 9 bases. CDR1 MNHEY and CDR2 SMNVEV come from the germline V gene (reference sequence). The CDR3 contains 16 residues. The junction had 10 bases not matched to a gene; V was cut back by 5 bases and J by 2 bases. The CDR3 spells CASSTSGTGTPYEQYF. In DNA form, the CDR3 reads TGTGCCAGCAGTACGTCCGGGACAGGGACACCCTACGAGCAGTACTTC.

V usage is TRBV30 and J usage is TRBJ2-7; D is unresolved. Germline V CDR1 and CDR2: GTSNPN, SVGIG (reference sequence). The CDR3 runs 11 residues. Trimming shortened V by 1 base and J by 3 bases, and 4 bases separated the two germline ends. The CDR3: CAWSAGYEQYF. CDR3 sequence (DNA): TGTGCCTGGAGTGCGGGCTACGAGCAGTACTTC.